This T cell receptor (beta chain) is from a study of cytomegalovirus exposure and HLA in healthy donors. Regarding the study as a whole: Using the classifier, cytomegalovirus status was reportedly diagnosed with high specificity and sensitivity.

Worth noting for this clone: What it binds is unknown.

Germline CDR1 and CDR2: LNHNV and YYDKDF (reference sequence). This CDR3 has 15 residues. The ends lost 1 base at V and 4 bases at J; junction bases unmatched: 6. Assay: immunoSEQ multiplex PCR; the TCRdb copy retains only in-frame clones and omits some. The sample lists about 140,000 clones; approximately 82% were seen once. This sequence was found in a young man in good health and CMV-seropositive. Sample: PBMCs. The rearrangement joins TRBV15 to TRBJ1-2, with TRBD1 matching 7 bases. CDR3 amino acids: CATSRAEDRVYGYTF. CDR3 DNA sequence: TGTGCCACCAGCAGAGCTGAAGACAGGGTCTATGGCTACACCTTC.